These T cell receptor beta chains were read from a single sample in a study of immune evolution from preneoplasia to lung adenocarcinoma. The repertoire was sequenced with immunoSEQ multiplex PCR; TCRdb's copy has only in-frame clones and lacks some. Among about 2,000 clones, around 72% were seen once, and the ten largest hold about a tenth. Specimen: FFPE minimally invasive lung adenocarcinoma tissue. The receptor set was obtained from a person aged 55 to 79 with lung adenocarcinoma. Both conserved end residues are part of each CDR3. A D gene is named only where the DNA matches it firmly. Rows give clone size only sometimes, using once, few, many, or a class for an expanded clone.

V gene	D gene	J gene	clone size	CDR3 protein	CDR3 DNA
TRBV4-1	NA	TRBJ2-7	NA	CASSQIHGTYEQYF	TGCGCCAGCAGCCAAATTCACGGCACCTACGAGCAGTACTTC
TRBV4-3	NA	TRBJ1-1	NA	CASSQAYESPAFF	TGCGCCAGCAGCCAAGCTTACGAGTCGCCAGCTTTCTTT
TRBV29-1	TRBD2	TRBJ2-5	NA	CSVPSFELAGEQETQYF	TGCAGCGTCCCCAGCTTTGAACTAGCGGGGGAGCAAGAGACCCAGTACTTC
TRBV9	NA	TRBJ2-3	NA	CASSASENWGYGTDTQYF	TGTGCCAGCAGCGCTTCTGAAAACTGGGGGTACGGCACAGATACGCAGTATTTT
TRBV9	NA	TRBJ2-2	NA	CASSVERGTGELFF	TGTGCCAGCAGCGTAGAGAGGGGCACCGGGGAGCTGTTTTTT
TRBV5-6	NA	TRBJ2-7	once	CASSFSSYEQYF	TGTGCCAGCAGCTTTAGCTCCTACGAGCAGTACTTC
TRBV11-3	NA	TRBJ2-3	NA	CASSARLGGGAATDTQYF	TGTGCCAGCAGCGCCCGTTTAGGAGGGGGGGCGGCGACAGATACGCAGTATTTT
TRBV6-5	NA	TRBJ2-1	once	CASSSGRVGGYNEQFF	TGTGCCAGCAGTTCTGGCCGGGTGGGGGGCTACAATGAGCAGTTCTTC
TRBV6-4	TRBD1	TRBJ1-6	NA	CASSATGENSPLHF	TGTGCCAGCAGCGCTACAGGGGAGAATTCACCCCTCCACTTT
TRBV15	TRBD1	TRBJ2-4	few	CATSRGGTGVLAKNIQYF	TGTGCCACCAGCAGAGGAGGGACAGGGGTTTTAGCCAAAAACATTCAGTACTTC
TRBV11-2	TRBD1	TRBJ1-1	NA	CASSRGGWTEAFF	TGTGCCAGCAGCCGAGGGGGCTGGACTGAAGCTTTCTTT
TRBV2	NA	TRBJ2-7	NA	CASSDSSYEQYF	TGTGCCAGCAGTGACAGCTCCTACGAGCAGTACTTC
TRBV15	TRBD2	TRBJ2-7	few	CATSRDQASGSYEQYF	TGTGCCACCAGCAGAGATCAGGCTAGCGGATCCTACGAGCAGTACTTC
TRBV2	TRBD2	TRBJ2-5	few	CASSGASGGAGETQYF	TGTGCCAGCAGTGGGGCTAGCGGGGGGGCCGGGGAGACCCAGTACTTC
TRBV6-6	NA	TRBJ2-7	few	CASSYSPRTGTYEQYF	TGTGCCAGCAGTTACTCTCCCAGAACCGGGACCTACGAGCAGTACTTC
TRBV4-2	TRBD2	TRBJ2-2	NA	CASSQEPLAGGQTGELFF	TGTGCCAGCAGCCAAGAGCCGCTAGCGGGGGGGCAAACCGGGGAGCTGTTTTTT
TRBV29-1	NA	TRBJ2-7	NA	CSVGGGLTGALHEQYF	TGCAGCGTTGGGGGGGGGCTGACAGGGGCCCTTCACGAGCAGTACTTC
TRBV6-5	TRBD2	TRBJ2-5	NA	CASSYSLAGFQETQYF	TGTGCCAGCAGTTACTCGCTAGCGGGGTTCCAAGAGACCCAGTACTTC
TRBV10-1	NA	TRBJ2-1	NA	CASSDLEGGSANEQFF	TGCGCCAGCAGTGACCTGGAAGGGGGGTCCGCCAATGAGCAGTTCTTC
TRBV5-4	NA	TRBJ1-2	NA	CASSFFMGSDYGYTF	TGTGCCAGCAGCTTTTTTATGGGCAGCGACTATGGCTACACCTTC
TRBV21-1	NA	TRBJ2-2	NA	CAGKQGYYTSNTGELFF	TGTGCCGGGAAACAGGGGTACTACACTTCGAACACCGGGGAGCTGTTTTTT
TRBV4-3	NA	TRBJ2-7	NA	CASSQGASDSGYEQYF	TGCGCCAGCAGCCAAGGGGCTAGCGATTCAGGTTACGAGCAGTACTTC
TRBV18	TRBD1	TRBJ1-5	NA	CASSPTGGVSNQPQHF	TGTGCCAGCTCACCAACAGGGGGCGTGAGCAATCAGCCCCAGCATTTT
TRBV30	NA	TRBJ2-7	NA	CAWTEGSYEQYF	TGTGCCTGGACGGAGGGGTCCTACGAGCAGTACTTC
TRBV5-4	TRBD1	TRBJ2-4	NA	CASSSGQGLAKNIQYF	TGTGCCAGCAGCAGCGGACAGGGATTAGCCAAAAACATTCAGTACTTC
TRBV9	NA	TRBJ2-4	NA	CASSVGLAKNIQYF	TGTGCCAGCAGCGTAGGCTTAGCCAAAAACATTCAGTACTTC
TRBV28	NA	TRBJ1-5	NA	CASSRGSNQPQHF	TGTGCCAGCAGCAGGGGAAGCAATCAGCCCCAGCATTTT
TRBV6-1	NA	TRBJ2-3	NA	CASSESLEGADTQYF	TGTGCCAGCAGTGAAAGTCTGGAGGGCGCAGATACGCAGTATTTT